The next 18 T cell receptor beta chains were all read from a single sample in a study of blood T cell repertoires in COVID-19. Here immunoSEQ multiplex PCR was the method, and the copy in TCRdb shows in-frame clones only, minus some. Among just under 90,000 clones listed, over 90% were seen once. The sequenced material came from peripheral blood. These receptors originate from a man in his 60s with acute or convalescent COVID-19.

The genes are TRBV27 and TRBJ2-7; possible D gene TRBD1, 5 bases. Trimming left V 2 bases short and J 1 base short, with 9 bases between. CDR1 and CDR2 (germline): MNHEY, SMNVEV (reference sequence). The CDR3 sequence is 14 residues long. The CDR3 sequence: CASSLKGLSYEQYF. The CDR3 DNA reads TGTGCCAGCAGTTTAAAGGGGTTATCCTACGAGCAGTACTTC.

The V and J genes are TRBV6-6 and TRBJ2-7, with D tentatively TRBD1 (6 bases). In germline, CDR1 is MNHNY, CDR2 SVGAGI (reference sequence). The length of the CDR3 is 14 residues. V was clipped by 5 bases and J by 3 bases, with 14 bases between them. The CDR3 is CASSPGTRNYEQYF. CDR3 nucleotides: TGTGCCAGCAGTCCCGGGACAAGAAACTACGAGCAGTACTTC.

The chain links TRBV7-2 to TRBJ2-7; 8 bases map to TRBD1. J lost 2 bases, V lost 4 bases, and 7 bases had no gene match. The CDR3 is 15 residues long. The germline V gene encodes CDR1 SGHTA and CDR2 FQGNSA. The chain's CDR3 is CASSSSGGATYEQYF. For the CDR3, the DNA is TGTGCCAGCAGCTCCTCAGGGGGCGCAACCTACGAGCAGTACTTC.

The chain couples TRBV4-3 to TRBJ1-2; D uncertain. CDR3 length equals 15 residues. Trimming left V 4 bases short and J 4 bases short, with 16 bases between. From germline, CDR1 is LGHNA and CDR2 YSLEER. CDR3 in amino acids: CASSPRSYSPYGYTF. DNA of the CDR3: TGCGCCAGCAGCCCCCGAAGCTACAGCCCCTATGGCTACACCTTC.

This clone was counted a single time. This sequence joins TRBV28 and TRBJ2-3; tentatively, D is TRBD2 (6 bases). CDR3 size: 16 residues. Trimming pared 6 bases from V and 6 bases from J, leaving 22 bases between. Germline loops: CDR1 MDHEN, CDR2 SYDVKM. The CDR3 bases are TGTGCCAGCAGCCCCCGTATCGGTGGAGGGCAGGATACGCAGTATTTT. This encodes CASSPRIGGGQDTQYF.

This clone has just a few counts. The chain combines TRBV19 with TRBJ2-1; no definite D call. Trimming shortened V by 5 bases and J by 0 bases, and 14 bases separated the two germline ends. This CDR3 is 16 amino acids long. Germline CDR1 reads LNHDA; CDR2 reads SQIVND (reference sequence). The CDR3, as DNA: TGTGCCAGTAGTTTTACCACAGTCAGCTCCTACAATGAGCAGTTCTTC. This gives the protein CASSFTTVSSYNEQFF. Filled out from reference TRBV19 and TRBJ2-1, the complete variable domain reads DGGITQSPKYLFRKEGQNVTLSCEQNLNHDAMYWYRQDPGQGLRLIYYSQIVNDFQKGDIAEGYSVSREKKESFPLTVTSAQKNPTAFYLCASSFTTVSSYNEQFFGPGTRLTVL.

The chain couples TRBV27 to TRBJ1-2; D uncertain. Germline V CDR1 and CDR2: MNHEY, SMNVEV (reference sequence). The CDR3 length is 13 residues. V was pared by 4 bases and J by 5 bases, with 11 bases between. The CDR3 loop reads CASSSPGVYGYTF. DNA of the CDR3: TGTGCCAGCAGTTCCCCCGGGGTGTATGGCTACACCTTC.

The rearrangement links TRBV12-3 or TRBV12-4 to TRBJ1-4; D ambiguous. Trimming pared 5 bases from V and 8 bases from J, leaving 12 bases between. The CDR3 runs to 13 residues. For the CDR3, the DNA is TGTGCCAGCAGTCCGAATAAGAGGGAAAAACTGTTTTTT. It encodes CASSPNKREKLFF.

This sequence joins TRBV7-5 and TRBJ1-4; the table's D call TRBD1 went unverified against the DNA. TRBV7-5 is listed as a pseudogene. The CDR3 is made up of 16 amino acids. The CDR3 protein is CARSSGTGDYNEKLFF. CDR3 sequence (DNA): TGTGCCAGAAGCAGCGGGACAGGGGATTATAATGAAAAACTGTTTTTT.

This clone was observed a few times. The chain is built from TRBV5-1 and TRBJ2-3, with D perhaps matching TRBD1 (6 bases). Trimming cost V 3 bases and J 2 bases, with 16 bases left between them. Germline V gene data show CDR1 as SGHRS and CDR2 as YFSETQ. The CDR3 extends over 16 amino acids. In nucleotides, the CDR3 is TGCGCCAGCAGCTCGGACAGCTTGGGCGTCACAGATACGCAGTATTTT. Its protein product is CASSSDSLGVTDTQYF.

CDR3 coding DNA: TGTGCCAGCAGCTCAGGTACGGACAGGGTGCGAGGGGCCAACGTCCTGACTTTC. Translation gives CASSSGTDRVRGANVLTF. The rearrangement links TRBV5-4 to TRBJ2-6; 8 bases map to TRBD1. The V gene end was trimmed by 3 bases and the J gene end by 4 bases; junction bases not matched to a gene: 12. The CDR3 runs 18 residues. Germline loops: CDR1 SGHNT, CDR2 YYREEE (reference sequence).

The chain carries TRBV28 and TRBJ1-1; 7 bases fit TRBD1. Trimming took 8 bases from V and 3 from J; bases not matched to a gene: 15. The CDR3 covers 16 residues. Per germline, CDR1 MDHEN and CDR2 SYDVKM. The CDR3: CASGSPFRTGYTEAFF. Here the CDR3 DNA reads TGTGCCAGCGGATCTCCATTCCGGACAGGTTACACTGAAGCTTTCTTT. The complete variable domain, with remaining parts taken from reference TRBV28 and TRBJ1-1, reads DVKVTQSSRYLVKRTGEKVFLECVQDMDHENMFWYRQDPGLGLRLIYFSYDVKMKEKGDIPEGYSVSREKKERFSLILESASTNQTSMYLCASGSPFRTGYTEAFFGQGTRLTVV.

This clone was seen just once. The CDR3 DNA sequence: TGTGCCAGCAGCTTACAGGGCGGTGGAGACACTGAAGCTTTCTTT. This translates into CASSLQGGGDTEAFF. The rearrangement joins TRBV7-8 to TRBJ1-1; tentative D call: TRBD1 (5 bases). CDR1 is SGHVS and CDR2 is FQNEAQ in the germline V gene. Trimming left V 2 bases short and J 3 bases short, with 13 bases between. The CDR3 totals 15 residues.

This clone was counted between two and nine times. The sample has other DNA sequences that encode this CDR3 too. The genes are TRBV6-1 and TRBJ2-3, with 9 bases matching TRBD1. Trimming removed 1 base from V and 4 bases from J; junction bases left unmatched: 0. The germline V gene has CDR1 MNHNS and CDR2 SASEGT. The CDR3 spans 14 residues. The CDR3 loop reads CASSEGQGADTQYF. In nucleotides, the CDR3 is TGTGCCAGCAGTGAAGGACAGGGGGCAGATACGCAGTATTTT.

This rearrangement joins TRBV19 to TRBJ2-3, with D possibly being TRBD1 (6 bases). This CDR3 contains 13 residues. V was pared by 7 bases and J by 4 bases, with 12 bases between. Per the germline V gene, CDR1 is LNHDA and CDR2 is SQIVND (reference sequence). CDR3 protein: CASKGGTADTQYF. Here the CDR3 DNA reads TGTGCCAGTAAAGGGGGAACGGCAGATACGCAGTATTTT.

This chain joins TRBV19 and TRBJ1-1; 7 bases agree with TRBD1. The V gene end was trimmed by 3 bases and the J gene end by 1 base; junction bases not matched to a gene: 8. This CDR3 has 16 amino acids. The germline gives CDR1 LNHDA, CDR2 SQIVND (reference sequence). CDR3 in DNA: TGTGCCAGTAGTATCACGGACTGGACAGGGAACACTGAAGCTTTCTTT. It encodes CASSITDWTGNTEAFF.

The chain carries TRBV5-1 and TRBJ2-7, with a possible D match to TRBD2 (6 bases). With 0 bases removed from V and 4 bases from J, the gap between germline ends came to 20 bases. The CDR3 has 17 residues. CDR1 SGHRS and CDR2 YFSETQ come from the germline V gene. The CDR3 spells CASSLGGTDRIGYEQYF. The CDR3 nucleotides are TGCGCCAGCAGCTTGGGAGGGACTGATCGAATAGGATACGAGCAGTACTTC. The variable domain in full, completed from reference TRBV5-1 and TRBJ2-7, reads KAGVTQTPRYLIKTRGQQVTLSCSPISGHRSVSWYQQTPGQGLQFLFEYFSETQRNKGNFPGRFSGRQFSNSRSEMNVSTLELGDSALYLCASSLGGTDRIGYEQYFGPGTRLTVT.

V gene TRBV7-9 combines with J gene TRBJ2-3; the D gene is possibly TRBD2 (5 bases). The CDR3 has 12 amino acids. Germline CDR1 reads SEHNR; CDR2 reads FQNEAQ (reference sequence). Trimming took 5 bases from V and 8 from J, leaving 11 bases between them. The CDR3 bases are TGTGCCAGCAGCCGGGATGGAGCTACGCAGTATTTT. It yields the protein CASSRDGATQYF.